A single TCR beta chain is shown here with its context. Orbital computed tomography and thyroid ultrasound, together with serum TRAb and thyroxine and clinical symptoms, were used for diagnoses. The source material, RNA transcripts, was used to amplify TCR beta CDR3 regions. The HTBI primer set drove a first-round RT-PCR of the TCR CDR3. TCRdb passed the multiplex PCR reads through MiXCR, listing each CDR3 protein once. The profile shows 400,000 to 500,000 distinct CDR3 sequences, about 15% of them singletons. This record comes from a study of T cells in Graves' hyperthyroidism and ophthalmopathy. Trimming pared 5 bases from V and 7 bases from J, leaving 17 bases between. The CDR3 loop spans 15 amino acids. Looked up from germline, CDR1 is SGHVS and CDR2 is FNYEAQ.

The source is a woman younger than 35 with Graves' hyperthyroidism. The sequenced sample was blood. The V and J genes are TRBV7-6 and TRBJ2-2; D possibly corresponds to TRBD1 (5 bases). The CDR3 is CASSQKYQGHGELFF. The CDR3 DNA reads TGTGCCAGCAGCCAAAAATACCAGGGCCACGGGGAGCTGTTTTTT.